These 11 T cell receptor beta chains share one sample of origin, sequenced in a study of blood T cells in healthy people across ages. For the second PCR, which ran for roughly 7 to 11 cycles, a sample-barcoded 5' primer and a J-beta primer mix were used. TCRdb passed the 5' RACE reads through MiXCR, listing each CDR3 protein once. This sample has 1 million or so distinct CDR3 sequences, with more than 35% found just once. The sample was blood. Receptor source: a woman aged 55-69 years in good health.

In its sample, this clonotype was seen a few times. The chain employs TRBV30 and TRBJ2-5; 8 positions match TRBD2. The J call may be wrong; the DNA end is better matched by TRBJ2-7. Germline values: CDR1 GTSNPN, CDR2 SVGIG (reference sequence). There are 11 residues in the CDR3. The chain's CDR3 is CAWTLADEQYF. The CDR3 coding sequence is TGTGCCTGGACACTAGCGGACGAGCAGTACTTC.

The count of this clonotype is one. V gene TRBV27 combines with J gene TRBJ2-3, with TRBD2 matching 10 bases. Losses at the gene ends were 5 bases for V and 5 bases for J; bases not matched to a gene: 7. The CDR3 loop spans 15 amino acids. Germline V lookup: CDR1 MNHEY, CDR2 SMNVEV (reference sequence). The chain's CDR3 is CASSTAGGPVDTQYF. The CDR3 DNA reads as TGTGCCAGCAGTACAGCGGGAGGGCCCGTAGATACGCAGTATTTT.

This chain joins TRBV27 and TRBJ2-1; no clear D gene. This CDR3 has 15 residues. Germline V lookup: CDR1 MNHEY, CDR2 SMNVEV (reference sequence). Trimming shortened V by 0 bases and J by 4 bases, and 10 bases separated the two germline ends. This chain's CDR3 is CASSLSRTLYNEQFF. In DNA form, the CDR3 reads TGTGCCAGCAGTTTATCACGGACCTTATACAATGAGCAGTTCTTC.

The CDR3 here is CSVAQPTGLIDTQYF. CDR3 sequence (DNA): TGCAGCGTTGCCCAACCGACAGGGTTGATAGATACGCAGTATTTT. The V call is TRBV29-1, the J call TRBJ2-3; TRBD1 matches at 7 bases. Germline V gene sequence: CDR1 SQVTM, CDR2 ANQGSEA. The CDR3 runs to 15 residues. J lost 5 bases, V lost 4 bases, and 12 bases had no gene match.

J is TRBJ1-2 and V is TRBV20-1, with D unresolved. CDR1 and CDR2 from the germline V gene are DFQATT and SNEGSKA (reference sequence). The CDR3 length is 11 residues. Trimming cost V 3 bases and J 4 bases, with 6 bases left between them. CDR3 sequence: CSASAPYGYTF. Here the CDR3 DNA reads TGCAGTGCTAGTGCTCCCTATGGCTACACCTTC.

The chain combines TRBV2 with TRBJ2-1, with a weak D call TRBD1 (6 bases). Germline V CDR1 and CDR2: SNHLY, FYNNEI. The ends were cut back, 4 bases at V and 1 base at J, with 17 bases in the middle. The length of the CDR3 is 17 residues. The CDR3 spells CASSVGHRASSYNEQFF. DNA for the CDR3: TGTGCCAGCAGTGTGGGACACAGGGCCTCATCCTACAATGAGCAGTTCTTC.

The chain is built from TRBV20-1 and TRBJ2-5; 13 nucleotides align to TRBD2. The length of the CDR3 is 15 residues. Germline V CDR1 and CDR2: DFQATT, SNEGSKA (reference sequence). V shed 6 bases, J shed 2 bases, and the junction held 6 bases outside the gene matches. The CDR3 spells CSAQRTSGRQETQYF. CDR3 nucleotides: TGCAGTGCCCAACGGACTAGCGGGAGACAAGAGACCCAGTACTTC.

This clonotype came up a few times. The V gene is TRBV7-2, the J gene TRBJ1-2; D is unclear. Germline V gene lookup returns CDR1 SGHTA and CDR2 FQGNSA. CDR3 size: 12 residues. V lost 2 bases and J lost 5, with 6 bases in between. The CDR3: CASSLSQYGYTF. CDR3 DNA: TGTGCCAGCAGCTTAAGCCAGTATGGCTACACCTTC.

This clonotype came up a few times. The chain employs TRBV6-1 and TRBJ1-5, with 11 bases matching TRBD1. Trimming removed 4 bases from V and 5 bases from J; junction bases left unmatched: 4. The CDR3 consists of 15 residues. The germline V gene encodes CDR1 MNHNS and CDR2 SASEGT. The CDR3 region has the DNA TGTGCCAGCAGTGCGCGGACAGGGGGCGATCAGCCCCAGCATTTT. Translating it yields CASSARTGGDQPQHF.

The CDR3, as DNA: TGTGCCAGCAGCCCCAACGCCGAGCGGGTAGGGTCCGGGACGCAGTATTTT. Its protein product is CASSPNAERVGSGTQYF. The J gene is TRBJ2-3, the V gene TRBV3-1, with D possibly TRBD2 on 6 matching bases. With 4 bases removed from V and 9 bases from J, the gap between germline ends came to 26 bases. Germline values: CDR1 LGHDT, CDR2 YNNKEL (reference sequence). The CDR3 length is 17 residues.

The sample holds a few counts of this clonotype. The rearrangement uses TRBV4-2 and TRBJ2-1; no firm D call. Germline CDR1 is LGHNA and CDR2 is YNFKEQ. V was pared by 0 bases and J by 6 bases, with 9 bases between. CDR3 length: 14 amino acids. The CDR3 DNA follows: TGTGCCAGCAGCCAAGATCTTAGTCCCAATGAGCAGTTCTTC. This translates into CASSQDLSPNEQFF.